The 19 T cell receptor beta chains presented below share a single source sample, sequenced in a study of tumor and adjacent non-tumor tissue in lung cancer. The library came from three nested PCR rounds adapted from ARM-PCR protocols. TCRdb re-called the multiplex PCR reads with MiXCR, one entry per CDR3 protein. The data show 100,000 to 150,000 distinct CDR3 sequences, approximately 71% seen once. No cell sorting was done before RNA was extracted from the tissue. Sequenced material: lung tumor tissue. These receptors came from a man younger than 40 with non-small cell lung cancer.

On this clonotype itself: With a much larger clone just one base away, this may be a read error. V is TRBV20-1 and J is TRBJ2-2; tentatively, D is TRBD2 (5 bases). The germline gives CDR1 DFQATT, CDR2 SNEGSKA (reference sequence). This CDR3 is built from 12 residues. CDR3 loop: CSAPVYTGELLF. The CDR3 DNA reads TGCAGTGCCCCGGTCTACACCGGGGAGCTGCTTTTT.

J is TRBJ2-5 and V is TRBV20-1; the D call may be TRBD1 or TRBD2 (6 bases each). The ends were cut back, 0 bases at V and 9 bases at J, with 20 bases in the middle. The CDR3 runs to 15 residues. Germline values: CDR1 DFQATT, CDR2 SNEGSKA (reference sequence). CDR3 loop: CSARDPRGPLGAQYF. The CDR3 region has the DNA TGCAGTGCTAGAGATCCACGGGGGCCCCTCGGGGCCCAGTACTTC.

Worth noting for this clonotype: Given a much more abundant clone one base away, this may be a read error. The CDR3: CVSSFWTVVMNTEAFF. CDR3 DNA sequence: TGTGTCAGCAGTTTTTGGACAGTCGTCATGAACACTGAAGCTTTCTTT. The chain carries TRBV12-3 or TRBV12-4 and TRBJ1-1; D is perhaps TRBD1 (6 bases). The CDR3 spans 16 residues.

Regarding this clonotype: Since a much larger clone is just one base distant, this may be a read error. The rearrangement links TRBV12-3 or TRBV12-4 to TRBJ1-2, with TRBD1 as a possible D gene (5 bases). The V and J ends lost 2 bases and 5 bases respectively, with 6 bases between them. The CDR3 is made up of 12 amino acids. CDR3 nucleotides: TGTGCCAGCAGTTTACAGGGATATGGCTACACCTTC. It translates to CASSLQGYGYTF.

A word on this clonotype: Its ends do not fully match the called genes, so a read error is possible. This rearrangement joins TRBV28 to TRBJ2-7, with D possibly being TRBD2 (6 bases). Germline-derived CDR1 and CDR2 are MDHEN and SYDVKM. The CDR3 has 15 amino acids. Here the CDR3 DNA reads TGTGCCAGCAGCCGTGGACTTGCGGGAACCTACGAGCATTACTTC. It specifies CASSRGLAGTYEHYF.

Worth noting for this clonotype: This may arise from a read error, as a much more abundant clone is one base away. The rearrangement joins TRBV4-1 to TRBJ1-6; D is uncertain. Germline CDR1 MGHRA, CDR2 YSYEKL. The V and J ends lost 5 bases and 9 bases respectively, with 14 bases between them. This CDR3 spans 14 amino acids. In nucleotides, the CDR3 is TGCGCCAGCAGCATCATAAAAACTCTTTCACCCCTCCACTTT. Amino acids: CASSIIKTLSPLHF.

Only a few counts were recorded for this clonotype. A read error is possible here, since a much larger clone lies one base away. The genes are TRBV4-2 and TRBJ2-7, with 10 bases aligning to TRBD2. Germline CDR1 reads LGHNA; CDR2 reads YNFKEQ. The CDR3 covers 16 residues. CDR3 DNA sequence: TGTACCAGCAGCGCATCATTAGCGGGGGGTGGATACGAGCAGTACTTC. Protein: CTSSASLAGGGYEQYF.

DNA for the CDR3: TGTGCCAGCAGCCACCCTGGGACAAGGAAGGCTTTCTTT. Translation: CASSHPGTRKAFF. V gene TRBV6-5 combines with J gene TRBJ1-1; TRBD1 might be the D (6 bases). The CDR3 consists of 13 residues. Trimming removed 6 bases from V and 11 bases from J, with 19 bases in between. Germline V lookup: CDR1 MNHEY, CDR2 SVGAGI.

As to this clonotype: An end of the junction does not agree with germline; a read error may underlie this. The chain recombines TRBV6-2 or TRBV6-3 with TRBJ2-6, with a tentative D call TRBD1 (5 bases). Germline CDR1 reads MNHEY; CDR2 reads SVGEGT. This CDR3 has 14 residues. CDR3: CTSSYNSGANLLTF. The CDR3 coding sequence is TGTACCAGCAGTTACAACTCTGGGGCCAACCTCCTGACTTTC.

In the case of this clonotype: Being one base from a much bigger clone, this may be a read error. This chain links TRBV20-1 with TRBJ2-1; D gene ambiguous. Per germline, CDR1 DFQATT and CDR2 SNEGSKA (reference sequence). The CDR3 has 13 residues. The CDR3 spells CGARQPSYNEQFF. The DNA of the CDR3 is TGCGGTGCTCGACAACCCTCCTACAATGAGCAGTTCTTC.

This clonotype was found many times. This chain joins TRBV5-4 and TRBJ2-3, with D maybe TRBD1 (5 bases). The germline V gene has CDR1 SGHNT and CDR2 YYREEE (reference sequence). This CDR3 has 13 amino acids. V lost 3 bases to trimming and J lost 6 bases, with 11 bases between them. This CDR3 reads CASSWTISDTQYF. CDR3 in DNA: TGTGCCAGCAGCTGGACAATTTCCGATACGCAGTATTTT.

As to this clonotype: A much larger clone sits a single nucleotide away, making a read error possible. For the CDR3, the DNA is TGTGCCAGCAGTCGGACATGCCATAGCTCCTACGAGCAGTACTTC. Its translation is CASSRTCHSSYEQYF. The chain recombines TRBV6-5 with TRBJ2-7; D possibly corresponds to TRBD1 (5 bases). Trimming took 5 bases from V and 0 from J, leaving 14 bases between them. CDR3 length: 15 amino acids. The germline V gene has CDR1 MNHEY and CDR2 SVGAGI.

This clonotype was seen only once. This chain connects TRBV11-3 to TRBJ2-3, with 11 bases matching TRBD2. CDR1 and CDR2 from the germline V gene are SGHNT and YENEEA. V shed 5 bases and J 7 bases; nucleotides not matched to a gene: 8. This CDR3 has 15 residues. The CDR3 DNA sequence: TGTGCCAGCAGCCAAATAGCGGGAGGGCTATATACGCAGTATTTT. The encoded protein is CASSQIAGGLYTQYF. Based on the CDR3 plus reference TRBV11-3 and TRBJ2-3, the full variable domain is EAGVVQSPRYKIIEKKQPVAFWCNPISGHNTLYWYLQNLGQGPELLIRYENEEAVDDSQLPKDRFSAERLKGVDSTLKIQPAELGDSAVYLCASSQIAGGLYTQYFGPGTRLTVL.

This clonotype was seen many times. This CDR3 is CSAGQGSNQPQHF. The CDR3 DNA reads TGCAGTGCCGGACAGGGAAGCAATCAGCCCCAGCATTTT. The chain uses TRBV20-1 and TRBJ1-5; 8 nucleotides align to TRBD1. The CDR3 runs 13 residues. The germline gives CDR1 DFQATT, CDR2 SNEGSKA (reference sequence). V lost 6 bases and J lost 1; bases outside the gene matches: 2.

Comment on this clonotype: Since a much larger clone is just one base distant, this may be a read error. The chain carries TRBV6-5 and TRBJ1-2; no clear D. From germline, CDR1 is MNHEY and CDR2 SVGAGI. CDR3 size: 13 residues. The CDR3 here is CVSSSTGVYGYTF. The CDR3 nucleotides are TGTGTCAGCAGTTCGACGGGAGTCTATGGCTACACCTTC.

This clonotype was counted many times. V usage is TRBV4-3 and J usage is TRBJ2-3; TRBD2 matches at 9 bases. The germline CDR1 and CDR2 sequences are LGHNA and YSLEER. V gave up 0 bases and J gave up 1 base; unmatched junction bases: 5. This CDR3 is built from 17 residues. CDR3 sequence (DNA): TGCGCCAGCAGCCAAGAAGGGACTAGCTACGGCACAGATACGCAGTATTTT. Amino acids: CASSQEGTSYGTDTQYF.

On this clonotype itself: At one boundary the junction diverges from the germline segment, which might be a read error. The rearrangement links TRBV20-1 to TRBJ2-1; the match to TRBD2 covers 11 bases. The CDR3 is made up of 14 amino acids. Germline CDR1 reads DFQATT; CDR2 reads SNEGSKA (reference sequence). CDR3 sequence reads: CSARTSGGHNEQIF. CDR3 nucleotides: TGCAGTGCTAGAACTAGCGGGGGTCACAATGAGCAAATCTTC.

Concerning this clonotype: A junction end diverges from the germline sequence, so it may reflect a read error. CDR3 DNA sequence: TGTGCCAGTAGCTTAGAAGCGGGAGGGCAGGAGACCCTGTACTTC. Its translation: CASSLEAGGQETLYF. This chain links TRBV11-3 with TRBJ2-5; 10 bases match TRBD2. The CDR3 runs to 15 residues. Germline V gene lookup returns CDR1 SGHNT and CDR2 YENEEA.

On this clonotype: The CDR3 does not close with the conserved phenylalanine or tryptophan, likely indicating a read error. This chain links TRBV20-1 with TRBJ2-2; 8 bases are a match to TRBD1. The CDR3 has 14 amino acids. Trimming took 5 bases from V and 2 from J; bases not matched to a gene: 4. Germline values: CDR1 DFQATT, CDR2 SNEGSKA (reference sequence). CDR3 sequence reads: CSALQGANTGELFC. CDR3 nucleotides: TGCAGTGCTTTGCAGGGGGCAAACACCGGGGAGCTGTTTTGT.